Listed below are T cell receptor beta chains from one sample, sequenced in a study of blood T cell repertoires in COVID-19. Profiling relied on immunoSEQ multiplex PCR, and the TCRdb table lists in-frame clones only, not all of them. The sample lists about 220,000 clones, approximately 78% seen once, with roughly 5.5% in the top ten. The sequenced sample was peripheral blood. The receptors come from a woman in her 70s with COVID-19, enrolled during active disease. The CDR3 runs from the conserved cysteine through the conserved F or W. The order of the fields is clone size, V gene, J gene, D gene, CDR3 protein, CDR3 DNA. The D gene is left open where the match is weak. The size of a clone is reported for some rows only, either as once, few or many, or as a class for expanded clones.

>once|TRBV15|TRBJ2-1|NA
CATSRGGSGLGYEQFF
TGTGCCACCAGCAGAGGTGGTAGCGGACTTGGGTATGAGCAGTTCTTC
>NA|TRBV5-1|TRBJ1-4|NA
CASQSGGGNEKLFF
TGCGCCAGCCAAAGCGGGGGAGGGAATGAAAAACTGTTTTTT
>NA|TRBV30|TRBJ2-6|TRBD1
CAWRTGGPGANVLTF
TGTGCCTGGAGGACAGGGGGGCCTGGGGCCAACGTCCTGACTTTC
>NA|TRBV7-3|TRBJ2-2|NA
CASSSVTGNTGELFF
TGTGCCAGCAGCAGCGTAACAGGGAACACCGGGGAGCTGTTTTTT
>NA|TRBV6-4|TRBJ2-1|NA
CASSDTYNEQFF
TGTGCCAGCAGTGATACCTACAATGAGCAGTTCTTC
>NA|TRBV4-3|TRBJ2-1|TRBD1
CASSPLATGTGLNEQFF
TGCGCCAGCAGCCCCCTAGCTACGGGGACAGGGCTCAATGAGCAGTTCTTC
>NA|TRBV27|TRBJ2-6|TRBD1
CASSFIREPGQGTFGANVLTF
TGTGCCAGCAGTTTTATTAGGGAACCGGGACAGGGGACGTTTGGGGCCAACGTCCTGACTTTC
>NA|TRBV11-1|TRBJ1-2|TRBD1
CASSERQGMAYGYTF
TGTGCCAGCAGCGAGAGACAGGGTATGGCCTATGGCTACACCTTC
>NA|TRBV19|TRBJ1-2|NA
CASSMEAQGRGHGYTF
TGTGCCAGTAGTATGGAGGCTCAGGGCAGGGGCCATGGCTACACCTTC
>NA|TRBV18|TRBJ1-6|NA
CASSPEQLRVTLHF
TGTGCCAGCTCACCTGAACAGCTCAGGGTCACCCTCCACTTT
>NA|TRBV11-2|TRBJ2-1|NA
CASSLTLLAPGDEQFF
TGTGCCAGCAGCTTAACCCTTCTAGCCCCTGGCGATGAGCAGTTCTTC
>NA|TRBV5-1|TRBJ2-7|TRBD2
CASSLVGTSGYEQYF
TGCGCCAGCAGCTTGGTTGGGACTAGCGGTTACGAGCAGTACTTC
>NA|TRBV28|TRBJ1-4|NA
CASSLTGEREKLFF
TGTGCCAGCAGTTTAACGGGGGAGCGTGAAAAACTGTTTTTT
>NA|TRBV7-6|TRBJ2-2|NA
CASSFMSTAPGELFF
TGTGCCAGCAGCTTCATGTCGACTGCCCCCGGGGAGCTGTTTTTT
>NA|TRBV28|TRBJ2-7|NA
CASSLGFREYEQYF
TGTGCCAGCAGTTTAGGGTTTCGGGAGTACGAGCAGTACTTC
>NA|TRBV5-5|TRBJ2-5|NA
CASSLARETQYF
TGTGCCAGCAGCTTGGCACGGGAGACCCAGTACTTC
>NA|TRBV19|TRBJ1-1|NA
CASSINRGQNTEAFF
TGTGCCAGTAGTATAAACAGAGGACAGAACACTGAAGCTTTCTTT
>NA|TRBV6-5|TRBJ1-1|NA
CASSQGREAFF
TGTGCCAGCAGTCAGGGCCGTGAAGCTTTCTTT
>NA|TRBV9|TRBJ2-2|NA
CASSVDLPGELFF
TGTGCCAGCAGCGTAGATCTCCCCGGGGAGCTGTTTTTT
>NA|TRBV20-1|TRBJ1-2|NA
CSVPSGGYTF
TGCAGTGTCCCCTCCGGGGGCTACACCTTC
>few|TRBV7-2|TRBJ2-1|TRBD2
CASSLAFTSGLNEQFF
TGTGCCAGCAGCTTAGCTTTCACTAGCGGGTTGAATGAGCAGTTCTTC
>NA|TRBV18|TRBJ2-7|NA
CASSRTGEAQYF
TGTGCCAGCTCACGAACAGGAGAGGCGCAGTACTTC
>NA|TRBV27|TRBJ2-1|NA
CASCPSQAPPINEQFF
TGTGCCAGCTGCCCGAGCCAGGCTCCCCCAATCAATGAGCAGTTCTTC
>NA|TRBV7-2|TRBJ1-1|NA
CASSPRGAVNTEAFF
TGTGCCAGCAGCCCCCGGGGGGCGGTGAACACTGAAGCTTTCTTT
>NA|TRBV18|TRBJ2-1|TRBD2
CATSGLAGYNEQFF
TGTGCCACCTCAGGACTAGCGGGATACAATGAGCAGTTCTTC
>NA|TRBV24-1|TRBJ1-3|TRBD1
CATYDRGDGNTIYF
TGTGCCACCTACGACAGGGGGGATGGAAACACCATATATTTT